This T cell receptor beta chain is from a study of T cells in Graves' hyperthyroidism and ophthalmopathy. Study-level points and caveats: Progression to ophthalmopathy was predicted a median of approximately seven months early. Most thyroid clonotypes that were expanded above 0.001 also turned up in blood.

It was RNA transcripts that yielded the amplified TCR beta CDR3 regions. First-round RT-PCR of the TCR CDR3 relied on the HTBI primer set. TCRdb reprocessed the multiplex PCR reads with MiXCR, giving one entry per CDR3 protein. The repertoire has more than 500,000 distinct CDR3 sequences, 40% to 55% of them found once; the top ten carry around 20%. The CDR3 consists of 13 residues. Trimming removed 4 bases from V and 7 bases from J; junction bases left unmatched: 6. The germline CDR1 and CDR2 sequences are ENHRY and SYGVKD. Exclusion of patients followed from uncontrolled infection, other autoimmune disease, pregnancy or lactation. On the basis of clinical symptoms, serum thyroxine and TRAb, thyroid ultrasound and orbital computed tomography, diagnoses were made. Comment on this clonotype: Its antigen is still unknown.

Material for sequencing was peripheral blood or thyroid tissue (not recorded which). The chain links TRBV10-3 to TRBJ1-2; TRBD1 aligns across 7 bases. This receptor was identified in an adult woman with Graves' disease, either hyperthyroidism or ophthalmopathy (not recorded which). The DNA for the CDR3 is TGTGCCATCAGTGGACGGGACAGTTCTGGCTACACCTTC. The encoded protein is CAISGRDSSGYTF.